This entry concerns a single T cell receptor (beta chain). The target antigen is unknown. This specimen comes from a study of beta chain features in type 1 diabetes. Study-level findings and limits: A possible short-template PCR bias applies equally to patients and controls. For Type 1 diabetes patients, all four CD4+ subsets carried TCRB CDR3s that were moderately but significantly shorter. When cDNA is sequenced, cells with high TCR expression could be over-represented. TCRB repertoires of naive, central memory and Treg cells appeared more similar among patients than among healthy donors.

V was clipped by 1 base and J by 8 bases; unmatched bases: 5. CDR1 and CDR2 from the germline V gene are SEHNR and FQNEAQ (reference sequence). The CDR3 has 15 residues. Of the isolated RNA, all was reverse transcribed, and so the sequenced material was expressed TCRB transcripts. Sequencing of naive, central memory and regulatory T cell samples gave an average of about 3.7 million reads. Measured with immunoSEQ multiplex PCR; TCRdb has only the in-frame clones, and not every one. The table has about 700,000 clones, around an eighth seen once. The sequenced material came from naive CD4+ T cells from blood. The sequence was obtained from a man aged 18 to 29 with type 1 diabetes. The chain joins TRBV7-9 to TRBJ1-6, with 7 bases that match TRBD1. CDR3 residues: CASSLGAGGYSPLHF. CDR3 coding DNA: TGTGCCAGCAGCTTAGGGGCAGGGGGTTATTCACCCCTCCACTTT.